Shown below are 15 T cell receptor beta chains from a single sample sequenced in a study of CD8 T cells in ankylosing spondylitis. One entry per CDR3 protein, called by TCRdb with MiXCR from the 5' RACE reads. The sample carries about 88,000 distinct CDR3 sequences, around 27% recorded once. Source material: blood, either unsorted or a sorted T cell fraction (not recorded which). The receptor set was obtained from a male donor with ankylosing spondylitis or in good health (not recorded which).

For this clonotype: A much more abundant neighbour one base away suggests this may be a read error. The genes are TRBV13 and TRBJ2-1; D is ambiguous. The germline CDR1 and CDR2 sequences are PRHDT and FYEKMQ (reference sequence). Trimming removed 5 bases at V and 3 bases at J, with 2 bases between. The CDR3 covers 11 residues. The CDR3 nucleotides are TGTGCCAGCAGCAACTACAATGAGCAGTTCTTC. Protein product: CASSNYNEQFF.

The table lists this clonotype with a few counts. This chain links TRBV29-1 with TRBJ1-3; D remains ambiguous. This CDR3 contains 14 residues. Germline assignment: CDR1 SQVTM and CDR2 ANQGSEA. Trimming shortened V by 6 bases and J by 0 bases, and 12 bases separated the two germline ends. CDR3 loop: CSVEPENSGNTIYF. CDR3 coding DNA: TGCAGCGTCGAACCCGAGAACTCTGGAAACACCATATATTTT. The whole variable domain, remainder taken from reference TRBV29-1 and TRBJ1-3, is SAVISQKPSRDICQRGTSLTIQCQVDSQVTMMFWYRQQPGQSLTLIATANQGSEATYESGFVIDKFPISRPNLTFSTLTVSNMSPEDSSIYLCSVEPENSGNTIYFGEGSWLTVV.

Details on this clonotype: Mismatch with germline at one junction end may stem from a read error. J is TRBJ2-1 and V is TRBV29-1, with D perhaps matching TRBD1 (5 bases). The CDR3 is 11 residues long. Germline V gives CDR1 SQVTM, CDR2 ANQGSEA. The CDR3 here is CSVEGDNEQFF. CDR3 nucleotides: TGCAGCGTCGAAGGGGACAATGAGCAGTTCTTC.

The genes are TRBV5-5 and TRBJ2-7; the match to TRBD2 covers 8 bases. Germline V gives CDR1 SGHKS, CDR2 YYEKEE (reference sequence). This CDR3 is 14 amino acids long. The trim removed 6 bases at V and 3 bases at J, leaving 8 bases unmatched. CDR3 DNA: TGTGCCAGCACAATCAGGACTAGCAGCTACGAGCAGTACTTC. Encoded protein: CASTIRTSSYEQYF.

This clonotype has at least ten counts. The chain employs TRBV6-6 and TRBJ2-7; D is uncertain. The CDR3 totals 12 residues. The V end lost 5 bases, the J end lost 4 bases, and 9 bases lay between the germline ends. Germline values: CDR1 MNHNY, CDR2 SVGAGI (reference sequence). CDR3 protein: CASSVDGYEQYF. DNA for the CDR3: TGTGCCAGCAGTGTGGACGGTTACGAGCAGTACTTC.

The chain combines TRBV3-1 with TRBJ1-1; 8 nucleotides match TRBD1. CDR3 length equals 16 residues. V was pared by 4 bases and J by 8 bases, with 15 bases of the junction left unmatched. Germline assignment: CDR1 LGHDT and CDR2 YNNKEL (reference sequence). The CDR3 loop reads CASSPRRRQGKREAFF. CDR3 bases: TGTGCCAGCAGCCCGCGACGGAGACAGGGGAAACGCGAAGCTTTCTTT. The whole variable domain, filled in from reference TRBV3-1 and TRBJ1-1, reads DTAVSQTPKYLVTQMGNDKSIKCEQNLGHDTMYWYKQDSKKFLKIMFSYNNKELIINETVPNRFSPKSPDKAHLNLHINSLELGDSAVYFCASSPRRRQGKREAFFGQGTRLTVV.

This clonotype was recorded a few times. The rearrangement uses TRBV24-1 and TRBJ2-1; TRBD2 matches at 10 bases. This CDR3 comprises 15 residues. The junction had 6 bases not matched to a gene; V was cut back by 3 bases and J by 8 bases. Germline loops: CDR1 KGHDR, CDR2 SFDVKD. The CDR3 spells CATSDALAGDHEQFF. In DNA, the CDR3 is TGTGCCACCAGTGATGCCCTAGCGGGAGACCATGAGCAGTTCTTC.

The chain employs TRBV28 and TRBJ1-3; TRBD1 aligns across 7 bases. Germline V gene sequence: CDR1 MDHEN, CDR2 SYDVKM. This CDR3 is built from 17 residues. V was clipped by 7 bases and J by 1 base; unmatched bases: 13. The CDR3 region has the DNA TGTGCCAGCATAGAGAGGGTTACAGGGGCTTCTGGAAACACCATATATTTT. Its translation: CASIERVTGASGNTIYF.

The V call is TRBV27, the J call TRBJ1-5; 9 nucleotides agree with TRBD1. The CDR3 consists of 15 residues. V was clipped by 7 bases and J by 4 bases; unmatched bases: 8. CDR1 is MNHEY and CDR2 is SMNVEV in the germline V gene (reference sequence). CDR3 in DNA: TGTGCCAGCAAGGTCGCGACAGGGGGAAATCAGCCCCAGCATTTT. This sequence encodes CASKVATGGNQPQHF.

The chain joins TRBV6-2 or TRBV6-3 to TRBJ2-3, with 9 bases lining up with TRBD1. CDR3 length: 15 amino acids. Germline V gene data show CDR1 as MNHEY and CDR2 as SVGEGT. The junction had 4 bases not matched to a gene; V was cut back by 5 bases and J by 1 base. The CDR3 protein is CASSNDRGGTDTQYF. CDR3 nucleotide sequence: TGTGCCAGCAGTAACGACAGGGGGGGCACAGATACGCAGTATTTT.

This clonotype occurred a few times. In DNA, the CDR3 is TGCAGTGCGACCGGACTAGCGGGCGACCTGATGCGGAATGAGCAGTTCTTC. It codes for CSATGLAGDLMRNEQFF. The rearrangement joins TRBV20-1 to TRBJ2-1; 11 bases match TRBD2. The length of the CDR3 is 17 residues. Germline V CDR1 and CDR2: DFQATT, SNEGSKA (reference sequence). With V trimmed by 6 bases and J by 7 bases, 17 bases remained unmatched.

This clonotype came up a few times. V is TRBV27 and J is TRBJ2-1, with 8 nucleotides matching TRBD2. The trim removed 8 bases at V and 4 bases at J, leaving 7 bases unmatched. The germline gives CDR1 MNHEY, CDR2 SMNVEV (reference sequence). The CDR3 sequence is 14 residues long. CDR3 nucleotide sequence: TGTGCCAGCTCGGGCCAGCGGGGGTACAATGAGCAGTTCTTC. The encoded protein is CASSGQRGYNEQFF.

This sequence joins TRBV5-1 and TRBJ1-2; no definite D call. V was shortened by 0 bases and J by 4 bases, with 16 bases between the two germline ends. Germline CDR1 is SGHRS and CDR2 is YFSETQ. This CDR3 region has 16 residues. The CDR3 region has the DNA TGCGCCAGCAGCTTGGGGTTGGGGATTACCTCCTATGGCTACACCTTC. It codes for CASSLGLGITSYGYTF.

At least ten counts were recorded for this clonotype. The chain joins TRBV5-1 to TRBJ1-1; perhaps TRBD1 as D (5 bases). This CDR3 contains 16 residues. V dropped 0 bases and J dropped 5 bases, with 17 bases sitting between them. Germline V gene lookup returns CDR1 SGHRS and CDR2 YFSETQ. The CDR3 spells CASSLAASGEGTEAFF. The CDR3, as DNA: TGCGCCAGCAGCTTGGCCGCTTCGGGGGAGGGGACTGAAGCTTTCTTT. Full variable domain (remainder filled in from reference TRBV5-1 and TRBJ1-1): KAGVTQTPRYLIKTRGQQVTLSCSPISGHRSVSWYQQTPGQGLQFLFEYFSETQRNKGNFPGRFSGRQFSNSRSEMNVSTLELGDSALYLCASSLAASGEGTEAFFGQGTRLTVV.

The chain's CDR3 is CASSTARGNTAFF. The CDR3 coding sequence is TGTGCCAGCAGTACGGCCAGGGGAAACACGGCTTTCTTT. The chain combines TRBV2 with TRBJ1-1, with TRBD1 as a possible D gene (6 bases). The V and J ends lost 5 bases and 11 bases respectively, with 18 bases between them. The CDR3 covers 13 residues. Germline CDR1 reads SNHLY; CDR2 reads FYNNEI.